These T cell receptor beta chains were read from a single sample in a study of cytomegalovirus exposure and HLA in healthy donors. Data came from immunoSEQ multiplex PCR; TCRdb stores just in-frame clones and leaves some out. The sample lists roughly 130,000 clones; roughly 76% were seen once. Source material: PBMCs. The source of these receptors is a young man in good health and CMV-seronegative. The CDR3 runs from the conserved cysteine through the conserved F or W. The D gene is left open where the match is weak. Not every row has a clone size; where given, it reads once, few, many or a size class.

D gene | J gene | clone size | V gene | CDR3 length | CDR3 DNA | CDR3 protein
TRBD1 | TRBJ2-1 | . | TRBV4-1 | 16 | TGCGCCAGCAGCCAAGACAGGACAGGGGGTAAAAATGAGCAGTTCTTC | CASSQDRTGGKNEQFF
. | TRBJ2-3 | . | TRBV11-2 | 15 | TGTGCCAGCAGCTTTCAGGGGATGGCCGGGGATACGCAGTATTTT | CASSFQGMAGDTQYF
. | TRBJ1-6 | . | TRBV9 | 16 | TGTGCCAGCAGCCCCGGGGGGGGCTCGGAGGATTCACCCCTCCACTTT | CASSPGGGSEDSPLHF
. | TRBJ2-1 | . | TRBV6-1 | 13 | TGTGCCAGCAGTGAAGCGCTAGGGGGGGCCCAGTTCTTC | CASSEALGGAQFF
TRBD2 | TRBJ2-2 | once | TRBV4-1 | 20 | TGCGCCAGCAGCCGCATATTTAGCGCTAGCGGGGGGGCTAACACCGGGGAGCTGTTTTTT | CASSRIFSASGGANTGELFF
TRBD1 | TRBJ1-2 | . | TRBV28 | 17 | TGTGCCAGCAGTTTATCATTGGGGACAGGGGATCACTATGGCTACACCTTC | CASSLSLGTGDHYGYTF
. | TRBJ1-4 | few | TRBV15 | 13 | TGTGCCACCCTCCGGGACAATAATGAAAAACTGTTTTTT | CATLRDNNEKLFF
TRBD1 | TRBJ2-7 | . | TRBV27 | 16 | TGTGCCAGCAGTCCGATCCTCCGGGACAGCTCCTACGAGCAGTACTTC | CASSPILRDSSYEQYF
TRBD2 | TRBJ2-5 | . | TRBV28 | 13 | TGTGCCAGCAGTGCTCCCGGGAGGGAGACCCAGTACTTC | CASSAPGRETQYF
TRBD1 | TRBJ1-1 | . | TRBV27 | 16 | TGTGCCAGCAGTTTCTTGGGACAGGGTGAGGACACTGAAGCTTTCTTT | CASSFLGQGEDTEAFF
. | TRBJ1-1 | . | TRBV5-4 | 15 | TGTGCCAGCAGCTCTCCTACGACAGGGAACACTGAAGCTTTCTTT | CASSSPTTGNTEAFF
. | TRBJ1-2 | . | TRBV7-9 | 13 | TGTGCCAGCAGCCCGGACATACTCTATGGCTACACCTTC | CASSPDILYGYTF
. | TRBJ2-2 | . | TRBV19 | 15 | TGTGCCAGTAGTAACCGGGACCCGGGAGCCGGGGAGCTGTTTTTT | CASSNRDPGAGELFF
. | TRBJ2-3 | . | TRBV29-1 | 15 | TGCAGCGTTGTAATCCGGCGGCCGCATCCAGATACGCAGTATTTT | CSVVIRRPHPDTQYF
. | TRBJ2-1 | few | TRBV30 | 17 | TGTGCCTGGAGGGCACGCGGAGGGCGTCGCTCCTACAATGAGCAGTTCTTC | CAWRARGGRRSYNEQFF
. | TRBJ1-2 | few | TRBV5-1 | 14 | TGCGCCAGCAGCTTGGAGCCTCATAACTATGGCTACACCTTC | CASSLEPHNYGYTF
TRBD2 | TRBJ2-5 | . | TRBV7-9 | 16 | TGTGCCAGCAGCTTTCTGGGGACTAGCACCAAAGAGACCCAGTACTTC | CASSFLGTSTKETQYF
TRBD2 | TRBJ2-5 | . | TRBV29-1 | 13 | TGCAGCGTAATCGACCCTCGGGGGGAGGCCCAGTACTTC | CSVIDPRGEAQYF
. | TRBJ1-4 | . | TRBV5-6 | 15 | TGTGCCAGCAGCTCCGGACAGACTTCTAATGAAAAACTGTTTTTT | CASSSGQTSNEKLFF
TRBD1 | TRBJ1-4 | once | TRBV5-1 | 15 | TGCGCCAGCAGCACCGACAGGGGCCGGGCGGAAAAACTGTTTTTT | CASSTDRGRAEKLFF
TRBD1 | TRBJ1-3 | once | TRBV10-3 | 14 | TGTGCCACAAGGACAGGGTACTCTGGAAACACCATATATTTT | CATRTGYSGNTIYF
. | TRBJ2-2 | . | TRBV28 | 15 | TGTGCCAGCAGTTTAGCAGGAACGAACACCGGGGAGCTGTTTTTT | CASSLAGTNTGELFF
TRBD1 | TRBJ1-5 | . | TRBV30 | 16 | TGTGCCTGGAGTGTAGGGACAGGGGGTTTGGATCAGCCCCAGCATTTT | CAWSVGTGGLDQPQHF
TRBD1 | TRBJ2-7 | . | TRBV5-1 | 14 | TGCGCCAGCCGGGGACAGGGGACCTCCTACGAGCAGTACTTC | CASRGQGTSYEQYF
. | TRBJ2-7 | . | TRBV27 | 13 | TGTGCCAGCAGCTCCACAGGAGACCACGAGCAGTACTTC | CASSSTGDHEQYF
. | TRBJ1-5 | . | TRBV19 | 16 | TGTGCCAGTAGTATTGGCGCAGGGATAGGTAATCAGCCCCAGCATTTT | CASSIGAGIGNQPQHF
. | TRBJ1-1 | . | TRBV9 | 19 | TGTGCCAGCAGCGTAGGGGGTAGGGGGGGTGGGGGAATGAACACTGAAGCTTTCTTT | CASSVGGRGGGGMNTEAFF
. | TRBJ1-4 | . | TRBV19 | 17 | TGTGCCAGTAGTATGGGGACCTCGGGGGTTTCTAATGAAAAACTGTTTTTT | CASSMGTSGVSNEKLFF
TRBD2 | TRBJ2-4 | . | TRBV6-5 | 14 | TGTGCCAGCAGTTACCTCCTGGTCGGGGGGGAGATGTACTTC | CASSYLLVGGEMYF
TRBD2 | TRBJ2-1 | once | TRBV13 | 15 | TGTGCCAGCAGCTATAGCGGGGTGGTTCGCAATGAGCAGTTCTTC | CASSYSGVVRNEQFF
. | TRBJ2-6 | . | TRBV19 | 19 | TGTGCCAGTAGTATAGATCCTCCAGGAATAATCTCTGGGGCCAACGTCCTGACTTTC | CASSIDPPGIISGANVLTF
TRBD2 | TRBJ2-5 | . | TRBV6-1 | 15 | TGTGCCAGCAGTGACGGGGGGGCAGAATGGGAGACCCAGTACTTC | CASSDGGAEWETQYF
. | TRBJ2-1 | . | TRBV4-1 | 14 | TGCGCCAGCAGCCAAGCACTATTATACAATGAGCAGTTCTTC | CASSQALLYNEQFF
. | TRBJ2-5 | . | TRBV7-6 | 13 | TGTGCCAGCAGCTTCACAGGGATAGAGACCCAGTACTTC | CASSFTGIETQYF
TRBD1 | TRBJ2-2 | . | TRBV10-3 | 13 | TGTGCCACGACAGGGGAGAACACCGGGGAGCTGTTTTTT | CATTGENTGELFF
. | TRBJ1-6 | once | TRBV7-9 | 14 | TGTGCCAGCAGCTCGGCAGGGTCATCTTCACCCCTCCACTTT | CASSSAGSSSPLHF
TRBD2 | TRBJ2-3 | . | TRBV4-3 | 17 | TGCGCCAGCAGCCAAGGTCCTAGCGGGGATTTGACAGATACGCAGTATTTT | CASSQGPSGDLTDTQYF
TRBD1 | TRBJ1-2 | . | TRBV5-8 | 14 | TGTGCCAGCAGCTTGGCGGACAGGGGCGGTGGCTACACCTTC | CASSLADRGGGYTF
. | TRBJ1-2 | once | TRBV29-1 | 10 | TGCAGCGTTCTAGCAGGGGTCGTCACCTTC | CSVLAGVVTF
TRBD2 | TRBJ2-3 | once | TRBV5-1 | 20 | TGCGCCAGCAGCCCTAATAGGGGGCTAGCGGGGGGGCGGTGGGAGGATACGCAGTATTTT | CASSPNRGLAGGRWEDTQYF
. | TRBJ2-6 | few | TRBV9 | 24 | TGTGCCAGCAGCTCTAATCCCACCTCCCTGGGCAGGGAGGTAACCTACGGGAGCGCCAACGGCCTGACTTTC | CASSSNPTSLGREVTYGSANGLTF
TRBD1 | TRBJ1-1 | . | TRBV30 | 13 | TGTGCCTGGCCTACTCCAGGGGGTACTGAAGCTTTCTTT | CAWPTPGGTEAFF
TRBD1 | TRBJ1-1 | . | TRBV15 | 13 | TGTGCCACCGAAGATTTACAGGGGGCCGGGGCTTTCTTT | CATEDLQGAGAFF
TRBD1 | TRBJ1-5 | . | TRBV28 | 16 | TGTGCCAGCAGTTTACCCGTGCAGGGGGCGGGTCAGCCCCAGCATTTT | CASSLPVQGAGQPQHF
TRBD1 | TRBJ1-5 | . | TRBV19 | 14 | TGTGCCAGTAGTACGACAGGGGCTCGTCAGCCCCAGCATTTT | CASSTTGARQPQHF